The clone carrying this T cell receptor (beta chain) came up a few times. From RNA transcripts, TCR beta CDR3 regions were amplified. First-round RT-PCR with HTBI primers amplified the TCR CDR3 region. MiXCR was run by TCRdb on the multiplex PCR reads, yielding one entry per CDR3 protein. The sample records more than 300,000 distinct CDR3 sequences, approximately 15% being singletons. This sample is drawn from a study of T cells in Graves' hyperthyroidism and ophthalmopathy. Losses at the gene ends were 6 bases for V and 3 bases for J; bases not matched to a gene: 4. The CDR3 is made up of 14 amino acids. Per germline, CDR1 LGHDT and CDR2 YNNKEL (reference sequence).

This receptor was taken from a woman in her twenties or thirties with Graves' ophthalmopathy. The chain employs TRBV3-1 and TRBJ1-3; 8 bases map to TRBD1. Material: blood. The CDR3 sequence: CASRDRVDGNTIYF. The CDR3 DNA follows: TGTGCCAGCAGGGACAGGGTTGATGGAAACACCATATATTTT.